This TCR beta chain is from a study of sequential checkpoint blockade in melanoma (dated by TCRdb to about 2019). For context, the study as a whole: Patients were randomized 1:1 to first-line nivolumab followed by ipilimumab (arm A) or ipilimumab followed by nivolumab (arm B). Maintenance nivolumab came after both trial sequences. Results and caveats for the whole study, not just this receptor: Validation of the response-prediction model combining TCR metrics and mutation burden is needed in larger, independent patient cohorts.

Per the publication, the treatment or condition label means: randomized to nivolumab then ipilimumab (arm A) or the reverse (arm B). None of the trial patients had been given prior DNA-damaging chemotherapy. Live CD3+CD8+ cells negative for CD19 and CD56 were sorted from thawed PBMCs on a FACS Aria II flow cytometer. Samples were obtained from patients with melanoma enrolled in CheckMate 064, a randomized, open-label phase II trial of sequential checkpoint blockade. Peripheral blood mononuclear cells were collected by leukapheresis, purified using Ficoll-Paque, and frozen in human serum containing about 9.8% DMSO. Immediately after sorting, the purity of sorted blood CD3+CD8+ cells was verified to be >95%, after which DNA was extracted. TCRbeta CDR3 regions were immunosequenced from genomic DNA with the immunoSEQ Assay. Before high-throughput sequencing, genomic DNA was amplified using bias-controlled multiplex PCR. The authors' pipeline ran thus. To quantify the absolute abundance of each unique TCRbeta CDR3 region, the sequences were collapsed and filtered. Clonality, defined as 1 minus Pielou's evenness, was calculated using productive rearrangements only. Clones with significantly greater frequencies in on-treatment versus baseline samples were identified using a previously published method. The source is immuneACCESS, and TCRdb retained only in-frame sequences with V and J called. Part of the clones is not carried over; for the studies checked, unresolved V genes explain less than half of this, and the remainder is unexplained. The D gene and trimming were derived from the DNA, and the V and J assignments and clone size from that table. For this sample there are thousands of clones; about nine tenths appear just once. Clones ranked in the top ten supply approximately 15% of the sample.

A distance of 14 bases separates the germline ends of V and J, which lose 2 bases and 0 bases respectively. From its cysteine to its phenylalanine, the CDR3 spans 17 amino acids. The only DNA kept is the CDR3, 51 bases in frame from the first base. According to the germline V gene, CDR1 reads SGHVS and CDR2 reads FQNEAQ. On this clone itself: This receptor's antigen is unknown. No qualities accompany the bases; no much larger clone lies one base away.

The sequence links TRBV7-8 to TRBJ1-3; 6 matching bases give a weak D call of TRBD1. This TCR derives from a human donor with melanoma. Sequenced here: CD8+ T cells sorted from blood (inferred from file names), sampled from a patient given nivolumab and ipilimumab in sequence. The DNA sequence is as follows: TGTGCCAGCAGCTTACCATCTACAGGGACCTCTGGAAACACCATATATTTT. It is translated as CASSLPSTGTSGNTIYF.